A selection of T cell receptor beta chains follows, all from one sample in a study of CD8+CD57+ T cells in acquired aplastic anemia. TCRdb re-called the reads with MiXCR, one entry per CDR3 protein. The repertoire includes some 200,000 distinct CDR3 sequences, approximately 48% of them detected once, and around 9.7% sits in the top ten. The sample taken for sequencing was sorted CD4+, CD8+, or CD8+CD57+ T cells (not recorded which) from PBMCs. The receptors were sampled from a human donor with aplastic anemia. CDR3s include the opening cysteine and the closing phenylalanine or tryptophan. Each record gives: clone size, J gene, D gene, V gene, CDR3 DNA, CDR3 protein. D genes are given only for firm matches. Not every row has a clone size; where given, it reads once, few, many or a size class.

>-|TRBJ2-5|-|TRBV11-3
TGTGCCAGCAGCTTAGAGGTTGGGGGGTCAGGGCAAGAGACCCAGTACTTC
CASSLEVGGSGQETQYF
>many|TRBJ2-7|-|TRBV6-1
TGTGCCAGTAACCCCACGCGGAATTACGAGCAGTACTTC
CASNPTRNYEQYF
>few|TRBJ1-6|-|TRBV2
TGTGCCAGCAGTGAATGGCCAGACGCTAGCTCACCCCTCCACTTT
CASSEWPDASSPLHF
>-|TRBJ2-5|TRBD2|TRBV10-3
TGTGCCATCAGTTGGGTAGCGGGAGGGGAGACCCAGTACTTC
CAISWVAGGETQYF
>-|TRBJ1-5|-|TRBV15
TGTGCCACCAGCAATGGACTGGAAGGCCAGCCCCAGCATTTT
CATSNGLEGQPQHF
>many|TRBJ2-3|-|TRBV10-3
TGTGCCATCACGAAGGGTTTGACAGATACGCAGTATTTT
CAITKGLTDTQYF
>-|TRBJ2-1|-|TRBV27
TGTGCCAGCAGCTCACTCGGACGGAGCTCCTACAATGAGCAGTTCTTC
CASSSLGRSSYNEQFF
>-|TRBJ2-7|-|TRBV19
TGTGCCAGCAGCGGTCAGGGGCGGCACGAGCAGTACTTC
CASSGQGRHEQYF
>-|TRBJ2-7|TRBD1|TRBV29-1
TGCAGCGTCGGGACAGGGGTCTACGAGCAGTACTTC
CSVGTGVYEQYF
>-|TRBJ2-7|-|TRBV6-1
TGTGCCAGCAGTGGACAGGTCCGGGAGCAGTACTTC
CASSGQVREQYF
>many|TRBJ2-3|-|TRBV29-1
TGCAGCGCCTCTGACCCCCTCTATGACATCACAGATACGCAGTATTTT
CSASDPLYDITDTQYF
>-|TRBJ1-1|-|TRBV7-9
TGTGCCAGTTGGGACGGAGAGAACACTGAAGCTTTCTTT
CASWDGENTEAFF
>-|TRBJ2-5|-|TRBV29-1
TGCAGCGTTGAAAGGAGCTACCAAGAGACCCAGTACTTC
CSVERSYQETQYF
>once|TRBJ1-1|TRBD1|TRBV5-1
TGCGCCAGCAGCTTGGCCGGGACAGGGCACACTGAAGCTTTCTTT
CASSLAGTGHTEAFF
>few|TRBJ2-1|-|TRBV20-1
TGCAGTGCTAGTGCAAGCGGGTACAATGAGCAGTTCTTC
CSASASGYNEQFF
>-|TRBJ2-1|TRBD1|TRBV19
TGTGCCAGTAGTTTGACAGGGGGCGTCACCTACAATGAGCAGTTCTTC
CASSLTGGVTYNEQFF
>-|TRBJ2-7|-|TRBV11-2
TGTGCCAGCAGCTTAGTATTTGGGGACACCTACGAGCAGTACTTC
CASSLVFGDTYEQYF
>many|TRBJ1-3|-|TRBV28
TGTGCCAGCAGTTTATCCGGCCCCGGTTCGCGAAACACCATATATTTT
CASSLSGPGSRNTIYF
>few|TRBJ2-7|-|TRBV29-1
TGCAGCGTTGAGGACATACTATACGAGCAGTACTTC
CSVEDILYEQYF
>-|TRBJ2-2|-|TRBV14
TGTGCCAGCAGCCAATATGGGGAGCTGTTTTTT
CASSQYGELFF
>-|TRBJ1-5|-|TRBV7-9
TGTGCCAGCAGTAAACAGGAGAATCAGCCCCAGCATTTT
CASSKQENQPQHF
>many|TRBJ1-1|-|TRBV5-1
TGCGCCAGCAGGAAACAGTTGAACACTGAAGCTTTCTTT
CASRKQLNTEAFF
>-|TRBJ2-3|TRBD2|TRBV12-3/TRBV12-4
TGTGCCAGCAGTCTACGAGCGGGAGGGGTAACAGATACGCAGTATTTT
CASSLRAGGVTDTQYF
>-|TRBJ1-2|TRBD1|TRBV7-6
TGTGCCAGCAGCTTAGTTACGGGACAGGGTTACGGCTACACCTTC
CASSLVTGQGYGYTF
>many|TRBJ1-2|-|TRBV6-2/TRBV6-3
TGTGCCAGCAGCCTCAGGAGGCAGGGGAACACCTTC
CASSLRRQGNTF
>-|TRBJ2-7|-|TRBV7-2
TGTGCCAGCAGCTTCGCACAGGGTTACGAGCAGTACTTC
CASSFAQGYEQYF
>-|TRBJ2-2|TRBD1|TRBV3-1
TGTGCCCCTGAGAGGGGGCCGGGGACCGGGGAGCTGTTTTTT
CAPERGPGTGELFF
>-|TRBJ1-2|-|TRBV5-4
TGTGCCAGCAGCATCCGCCACTATGGCTACACCTTC
CASSIRHYGYTF
>-|TRBJ1-3|TRBD1|TRBV2
TGTGCCAGCCTCAACAGGGGCGTGGGGGGAAACACCATATATTTT
CASLNRGVGGNTIYF
>-|TRBJ2-5|TRBD1|TRBV2
TGTGCCAGCAGTGGTGTGGGACAGGGGGTCGGGACCCAGTACTTC
CASSGVGQGVGTQYF
>-|TRBJ2-5|TRBD2|TRBV11-2
TGTGCCAGCAGCTTAAAGGCGGGAGTCAAAGAGACCCAGTACTTC
CASSLKAGVKETQYF
>few|TRBJ2-5|-|TRBV18
TGTGCCAGCTCCCCAGCGCAAGAGACCCAGTACTTC
CASSPAQETQYF
>-|TRBJ1-2|TRBD1|TRBV24-1
TGTGCCACCAGTGACGGGACAGGTCTCTATGGCTACACCTTC
CATSDGTGLYGYTF
>many|TRBJ1-1|-|TRBV10-3
TGTGCCATCAGTGAGTCGCCCACCCGCCTTACACGGAAGACTGAAGCTTTCTTT
CAISESPTRLTRKTEAFF
>-|TRBJ1-1|TRBD1|TRBV7-9
TGTGCCAGCAGCACCACCAGGGGGCGAAGGGAAGCTTTCTTT
CASSTTRGRREAFF
>-|TRBJ2-5|-|TRBV2
TGTGCCAGCATGGGAGAGACCCAGTACTTC
CASMGETQYF
>many|TRBJ1-5|TRBD1|TRBV5-8
TGTGCCAGCAGCTGGGGGACAGGGCGTAATCAGCCCCAGCATTTT
CASSWGTGRNQPQHF
>-|TRBJ2-2|-|TRBV20-1
TGCAGTGCTAAGAGGGGTCACACCGGGGAGCTGTTTTTT
CSAKRGHTGELFF
>-|TRBJ2-1|-|TRBV9
TGTGCCAGCAGCGTAGCGTCGGCTTACAATGAGCAGTTCTTC
CASSVASAYNEQFF
>many|TRBJ2-2|TRBD2|TRBV5-1
TGCGCCAGCCTATCTCCGGGACTAGGCACCGGGGAGCTGTTTTTT
CASLSPGLGTGELFF
>-|TRBJ2-5|-|TRBV7-9
TGTGCCAGCAGTCCACCGACAGGCCCGCAGACCCAGTACTTC
CASSPPTGPQTQYF
>-|TRBJ1-3|-|TRBV6-1
TGTGCCAGCAGTCAGGGGATCTCTGGAAACACCATATATTTT
CASSQGISGNTIYF
>few|TRBJ1-3|-|TRBV5-5
TGTGCCAGCAGCTCCGACTCCAGCTCTGGAAACACCATATATTTT
CASSSDSSSGNTIYF
>-|TRBJ2-1|-|TRBV24-1
TGTGCCACCAGTGACGCCGGCGCCTCCGGCAATGAGCAGTTCTTC
CATSDAGASGNEQFF
>-|TRBJ2-7|-|TRBV7-9
TGTGCCAGCGTCTCGGGGTTTAGCTCCTACGAGCAGTACTTC
CASVSGFSSYEQYF
>once|TRBJ1-4|TRBD1|TRBV5-1
TGCGCCAGCAGCTCGACCCCGCACAGGGGTGTAGAGGAAAAACTGCTTTTT
CASSSTPHRGVEEKLLF
>many|TRBJ1-3|-|TRBV7-3
TGTGCCAGCAGCTTAACGGGGCCCCCAAACACCATATATTTT
CASSLTGPPNTIYF
>-|TRBJ2-4|TRBD1|TRBV19
TGTGCCAGCGCCGTAGACAGGGCTAAAGCCGAAAACATTCAGTACTTC
CASAVDRAKAENIQYF
>many|TRBJ1-4|-|TRBV5-1
TGCGCCAGCAGCTTCCAGAATGAAAAACTGTTTTTT
CASSFQNEKLFF
>few|TRBJ2-7|-|TRBV10-3
TGTGCCATCAGTGTAGTGGGAGCGAATGGCGAGCAGTACTTC
CAISVVGANGEQYF
>few|TRBJ2-7|-|TRBV10-3
TGTGCCATCAGTGAGACGTTTCAAAGCGAGCAGTACTTC
CAISETFQSEQYF
>-|TRBJ2-7|TRBD2|TRBV9
TGTGCCAGCAGCGTAGATGGGACTAGCAGCTCCTACGAGCAGTACTTC
CASSVDGTSSSYEQYF
>-|TRBJ1-1|-|TRBV7-6
TGTGCCAGCACCCTAGGGGGGGAATTCATGAACACTGAAGCTTTCTTT
CASTLGGEFMNTEAFF
>-|TRBJ2-7|-|TRBV2
TGTGCCAGCAGGACCCTCTGGGAGCAGTACTTC
CASRTLWEQYF
>many|TRBJ2-1|-|TRBV9
TGTGCCAGCAGCGTAGGCGGGGGCGGGAGAAGGCAGTTCTTC
CASSVGGGGRRQFF